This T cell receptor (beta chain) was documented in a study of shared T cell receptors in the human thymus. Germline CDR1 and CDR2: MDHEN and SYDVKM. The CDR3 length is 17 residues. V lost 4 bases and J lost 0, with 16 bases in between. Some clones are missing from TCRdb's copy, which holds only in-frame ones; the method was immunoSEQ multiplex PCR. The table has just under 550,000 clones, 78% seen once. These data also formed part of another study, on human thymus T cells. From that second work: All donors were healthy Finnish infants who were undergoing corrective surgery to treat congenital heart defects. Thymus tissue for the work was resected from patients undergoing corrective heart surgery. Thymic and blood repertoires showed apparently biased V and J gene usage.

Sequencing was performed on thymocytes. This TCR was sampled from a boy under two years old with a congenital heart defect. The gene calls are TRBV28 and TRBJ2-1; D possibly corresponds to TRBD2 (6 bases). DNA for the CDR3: TGTGCCAGCAGTTCAGCGGGCCCCCCGGGCTCCTACAATGAGCAGTTCTTC. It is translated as CASSSAGPPGSYNEQFF.